Sequencing of this T cell receptor beta chain was carried out in a study of control samples from healthy donors and cancer patients. The protocol was immunoSEQ multiplex PCR, while the TCRdb copy is restricted to in-frame clones and leaves out a portion. Of 90,000 to 150,000 clones listed, approximately 87% are singletons. CDR1 and CDR2 (germline): KGHDR, SFDVKD. CDR3 length: 15 amino acids. Trimming took 4 bases from V and 4 from J; bases not matched to a gene: 7. This clone was observed a handful of times. Source material: blood. The receptor comes from a man in his thirties or forties in good health. The chain couples TRBV24-1 to TRBJ1-1; 8 bases are shared with TRBD1. This chain's CDR3 is CATSDPTGGITEAFF. CDR3 DNA: TGTGCCACCAGTGACCCTACAGGGGGGATCACTGAAGCTTTCTTT.